This T cell receptor beta chain came from a study of cytomegalovirus exposure and HLA in healthy donors. Study results and caveats: There were reportedly fewer N-insertions in an Asian-associated ancestry cluster than the roughly 670-donor mean, in a later analysis. Both high specificity and high sensitivity reportedly marked the classifier's diagnosis of cytomegalovirus status. Cytomegalovirus association was assigned to about 150 TCR beta chains.

As for this clone: Antigen unknown.

The germline V gene has CDR1 MNHEY and CDR2 SMNVEV (reference sequence). CDR3 length: 15 residues. The trim removed 2 bases at V and 5 bases at J, leaving 6 bases unmatched. Healthy bone marrow donors supplied every sample. Primers: 60 Vbeta forward and 13 Jbeta reverse. Profiling relied on immunoSEQ multiplex PCR, and the TCRdb table lists in-frame clones only, not all of them. The sample consists of around 130,000 clones, roughly 70% of them appearing once. The chain joins TRBV27 to TRBJ2-7, with 10 positions matching TRBD1. What was sequenced was PBMCs. The receptor was isolated from a woman in her thirties or forties in good health and CMV-seropositive. The CDR3 loop is CASSLGTGVYDEQYF. CDR3 DNA sequence: TGTGCCAGCAGTTTAGGGACAGGGGTTTACGACGAGCAGTACTTC.